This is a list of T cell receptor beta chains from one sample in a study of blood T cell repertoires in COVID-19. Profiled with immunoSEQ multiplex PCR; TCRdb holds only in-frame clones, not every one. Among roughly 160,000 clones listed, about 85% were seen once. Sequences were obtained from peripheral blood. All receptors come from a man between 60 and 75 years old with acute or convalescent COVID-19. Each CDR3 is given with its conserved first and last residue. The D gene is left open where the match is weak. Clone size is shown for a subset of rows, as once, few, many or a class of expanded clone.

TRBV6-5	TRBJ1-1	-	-	CASSKAGRGTEAFF	TGTGCCAGCAGTAAGGCAGGGAGGGGAACTGAAGCTTTCTTT
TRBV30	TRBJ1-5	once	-	CAWSVTGSGQPQHF	TGTGCCTGGAGTGTAACGGGGAGTGGGCAGCCCCAGCATTTT
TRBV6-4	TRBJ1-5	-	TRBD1	CASSGTGGQPQHF	TGTGCCAGCAGTGGGACAGGCGGCCAGCCCCAGCATTTT
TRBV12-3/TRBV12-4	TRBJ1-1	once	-	CASSSSQGGAFF	TGTGCCAGCAGTTCTTCACAGGGTGGGGCTTTCTTT
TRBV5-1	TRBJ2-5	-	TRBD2	CASSLRLAGPETQYF	TGCGCCAGCAGCCTGCGACTAGCTGGCCCGGAGACCCAGTACTTC
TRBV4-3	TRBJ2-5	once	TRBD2	CASSQGALAGGETQYF	TGCGCCAGCAGCCAAGGGGCCTTAGCGGGAGGAGAGACCCAGTACTTC
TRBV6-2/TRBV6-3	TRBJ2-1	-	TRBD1	CASSYQRQGDYNEQFF	TGTGCCAGCAGTTACCAAAGACAGGGAGATTACAATGAGCAGTTCTTC
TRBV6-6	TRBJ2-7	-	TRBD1	CASSFRDRESEQYF	TGTGCCAGCAGTTTCCGGGACAGGGAATCCGAGCAGTACTTC
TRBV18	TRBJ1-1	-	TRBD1	CASSLQGGHTEAFF	TGTGCCAGCTCATTACAGGGGGGGCACACTGAAGCTTTCTTT
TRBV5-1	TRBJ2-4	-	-	CASSLAVGGRGPNIQYF	TGCGCCAGCAGCTTGGCCGTCGGTGGCAGGGGCCCAAACATTCAGTACTTC
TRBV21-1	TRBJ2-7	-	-	CASTLPREDYEQYF	TGTGCCAGCACCCTCCCCAGGGAAGACTACGAGCAGTACTTC
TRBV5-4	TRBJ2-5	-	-	CASSLAGSQETQYF	TGTGCCAGCAGCTTGGCAGGTAGCCAAGAGACCCAGTACTTC
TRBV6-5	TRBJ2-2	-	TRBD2	CASTRVAGKEELFF	TGTGCCAGCACCCGGGTAGCGGGGAAGGAGGAGCTGTTTTTT
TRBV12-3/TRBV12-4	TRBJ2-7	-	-	CASSSGTLRQYF	TGTGCCAGCAGTTCGGGGACACTGCGGCAGTACTTC
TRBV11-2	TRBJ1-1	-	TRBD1	CASRPSGTVKAFF	TGTGCCAGCAGACCCTCCGGGACAGTTAAAGCTTTCTTT
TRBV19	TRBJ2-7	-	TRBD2	CASSIAGGFSYEQYF	TGTGCCAGTAGTATAGCGGGAGGGTTCTCCTACGAGCAGTACTTC
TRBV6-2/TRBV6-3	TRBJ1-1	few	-	CASSTLTGNTEAFF	TGTGCCAGCAGTACATTGACAGGGAACACTGAAGCTTTCTTT
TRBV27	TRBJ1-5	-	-	CASSSTGTPQHF	TGTGCCAGCAGTTCGACAGGAACGCCCCAGCATTTT
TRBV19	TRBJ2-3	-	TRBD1	CASSISWGQGTDTQYF	TGTGCCAGTAGTATCAGCTGGGGACAGGGCACAGATACGCAGTATTTT
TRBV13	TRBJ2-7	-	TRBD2	CASSAILGLAGDNEQYF	TGTGCCAGCAGCGCCATCCTAGGACTAGCGGGAGACAACGAGCAGTACTTC
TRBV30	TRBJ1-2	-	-	CAWSVTGQGGYTF	TGTGCCTGGAGTGTAACAGGGCAGGGTGGCTACACCTTC
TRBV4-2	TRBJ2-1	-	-	CASSYPYDEQFF	TGTGCCAGCAGCTATCCCTATGATGAGCAGTTCTTC
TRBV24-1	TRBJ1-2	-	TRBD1	CATSDRQGGYTF	TGTGCCACCAGTGATCGACAGGGCGGCTACACCTTC
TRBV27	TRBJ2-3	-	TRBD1	CASHRGKGAQGTDTQYF	TGTGCCAGCCATAGGGGGAAGGGGGCGCAGGGCACAGATACGCAGTATTTT
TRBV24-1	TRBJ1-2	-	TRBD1	CATNSGTGSGYTF	TGTGCCACCAATTCCGGGACAGGGAGCGGCTACACCTTC
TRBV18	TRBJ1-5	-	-	CASSTVGPSNQPQHF	TGTGCCAGCTCAACTGTGGGCCCTAGCAATCAGCCCCAGCATTTT
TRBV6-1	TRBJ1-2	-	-	CASSEALMGQYGYTF	TGTGCCAGCAGTGAAGCGCTAATGGGGCAATATGGCTACACCTTC
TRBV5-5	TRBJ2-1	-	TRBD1	CASSLITNRGLLNNEQFF	TGTGCCAGCAGCTTGATTACGAACAGGGGGCTCCTTAACAATGAGCAGTTCTTC
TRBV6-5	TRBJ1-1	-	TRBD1	CASRQGFGITEAFF	TGTGCCAGCAGACAGGGGTTTGGTATCACTGAAGCTTTCTTT
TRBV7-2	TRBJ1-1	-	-	CASTRRRVLMNTEAFF	TGTGCCAGCACCCGTCGGCGGGTTCTTATGAACACTGAAGCTTTCTTT
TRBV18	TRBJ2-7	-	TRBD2	CASSLGGRDEQYF	TGTGCCAGCTCACTTGGCGGGAGAGACGAGCAGTACTTC
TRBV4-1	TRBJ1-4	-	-	CASSQGPSTNEKLFF	TGCGCCAGCAGCCAAGGGCCATCAACTAATGAAAAACTGTTTTTT
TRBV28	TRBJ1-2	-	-	CATVLTGNYGYTF	TGTGCCACCGTCCTCACAGGGAACTATGGCTACACCTTC
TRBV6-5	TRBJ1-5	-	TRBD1	CASTTVQGGNQPQHF	TGTGCCAGCACGACTGTACAGGGGGGCAATCAGCCCCAGCATTTT
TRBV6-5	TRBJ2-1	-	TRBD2	CASNRQGGGAPEQFF	TGTGCCAGCAACCGACAGGGCGGGGGGGCACCTGAGCAGTTCTTC
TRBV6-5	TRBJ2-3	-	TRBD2	CASTLAGAGDTQYF	TGTGCCAGCACTTTAGCGGGGGCGGGGGATACGCAGTATTTT
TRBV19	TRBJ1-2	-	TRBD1	CASHRQGLYTF	TGTGCCAGTCACCGACAGGGCCTCTACACCTTC
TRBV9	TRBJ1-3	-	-	CASSVSEDTIYF	TGTGCCAGCAGCGTATCGGAGGACACCATATATTTT
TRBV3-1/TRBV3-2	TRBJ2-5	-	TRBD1	CASSRTGGRETQYF	TGTGCCAGCAGCCGGACAGGGGGCAGGGAGACCCAGTACTTC
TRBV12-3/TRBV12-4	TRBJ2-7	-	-	CASTPRGNYEQYF	TGTGCCAGCACCCCTAGGGGAAATTACGAGCAGTACTTC
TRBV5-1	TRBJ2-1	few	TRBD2	CASRSPGGPYNEQFF	TGCGCCAGCAGATCCCCGGGGGGGCCCTACAATGAGCAGTTCTTC
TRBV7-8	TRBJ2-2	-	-	CASSTELGDTGELFF	TGTGCCAGCAGCACAGAACTCGGGGACACCGGGGAGCTGTTTTTT
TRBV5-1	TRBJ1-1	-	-	CASSLLQGIKDRAFF	TGCGCCAGCAGCTTACTCCAGGGGATAAAAGATAGAGCTTTCTTT
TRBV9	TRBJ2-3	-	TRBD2	CASSPSGTSGGGTDTQYF	TGTGCCAGCAGCCCCAGTGGGACTAGCGGGGGGGGCACAGATACGCAGTATTTT
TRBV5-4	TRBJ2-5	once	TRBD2	CASSLSSGGAHETQYF	TGTGCCAGCTCCCTATCGAGCGGGGGGGCCCACGAGACCCAGTACTTC
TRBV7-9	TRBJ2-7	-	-	CASSLGMGASTYEQYF	TGTGCCAGCAGCTTGGGCATGGGGGCTAGTACCTACGAGCAGTACTTC
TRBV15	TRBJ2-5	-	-	CATSRAQQETQYF	TGTGCCACCAGCAGAGCACAGCAAGAGACCCAGTACTTC
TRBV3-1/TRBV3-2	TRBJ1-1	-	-	CASSQGRVGLEAFF	TGTGCCAGCAGCCAAGGACGCGTGGGGCTTGAAGCTTTCTTT
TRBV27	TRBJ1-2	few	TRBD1	CASSSLKGQGAYGYTF	TGTGCCAGCAGTTCCCTGAAGGGACAGGGGGCTTATGGCTACACCTTC
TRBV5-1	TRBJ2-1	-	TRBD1	CASSSGTGGNEQFF	TGCGCCAGCAGCTCCGGGACAGGGGGCAATGAGCAGTTCTTC
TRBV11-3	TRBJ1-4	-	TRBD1	CASSTRDSPSEKLFF	TGTGCCAGCAGCACGCGGGACAGCCCTAGTGAAAAACTGTTTTTT
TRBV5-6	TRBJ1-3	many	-	CASSGDMALGNTIYF	TGTGCCAGCAGCGGGGACATGGCTCTTGGAAACACCATATATTTT
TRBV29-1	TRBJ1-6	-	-	CSVEANSGSPLHF	TGCAGCGTTGAAGCGAATTCGGGTTCACCCCTCCACTTT
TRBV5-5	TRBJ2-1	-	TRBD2	CASSPQLAGSPNEQFF	TGTGCCAGCAGCCCGCAACTAGCGGGGTCTCCAAATGAGCAGTTCTTC
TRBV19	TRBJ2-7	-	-	CASSIVVGDEQYF	TGTGCCAGTAGTATAGTTGTAGGGGACGAGCAGTACTTC
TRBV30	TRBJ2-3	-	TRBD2	CAWRAGLGTDTQYF	TGTGCCTGGAGAGCCGGACTAGGCACAGATACGCAGTATTTT
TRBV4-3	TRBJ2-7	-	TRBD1	CASSQDGTGVSYEQYF	TGCGCCAGCAGCCAAGACGGGACAGGGGTTTCCTACGAGCAGTACTTC